This paragraph reports one T cell receptor beta chain. The data stem from a study of OX40 agonist ivuxolimab in advanced cancers. The CDR3 totals 12 residues. Germline assignment: CDR1 SEHNR and CDR2 FQNEAQ (reference sequence). Trimming left V 5 bases short and J 3 bases short, with 7 bases between. Profiled with immunoSEQ multiplex PCR; TCRdb holds only in-frame clones, not every one. The sample carries just under 100,000 clones, roughly 95% recorded once. The sample in question was CD4+ or CD8+ T cells sorted from blood, obtained in a trial of the OX40 agonist ivuxolimab. The V and J genes are TRBV7-9 and TRBJ1-1; no firm D call. The receptor was isolated from an adult with an advanced solid tumor such as melanoma, head and neck, liver or kidney cancer. This CDR3 is CASSPYDTEAFF. CDR3 DNA sequence: TGTGCCAGCAGCCCCTATGACACTGAAGCTTTCTTT. The full variable domain, its missing parts supplied by reference TRBV7-9 and TRBJ1-1, is DTGVSQNPRHKITKRGQNVTFRCDPISEHNRLYWYRQTLGQGPEFLTYFQNEAQLEKSRLLSDRFSAERPKGSFSTLEIQRTEQGDSAMYLCASSPYDTEAFFGQGTRLTVV.